This TCR beta chain was sequenced for a study of shared clonotypes between healthy human individuals. Study-wide results and caveats: Researchers sampled only blood; tissue repertoires likely differ.

Comments on this clone: Its cognate antigen is unknown.

CD45RO-negative, CCR7-selected cells formed the naive CD8 fraction, which excluded terminally differentiated effector memory CD45RA+ cells. The assay was carried out at the deep level. Each sorted subset replicate got 200 ng genomic DNA, approximately 27,000 genomes. Sequencing was performed with immunoSEQ multiplex PCR; in TCRdb, only in-frame clones are kept and a portion is missing. The table has millions of clones, about 93% seen once; the top ten hold around 1.7%. Germline V gene lookup returns CDR1 SEHNR and CDR2 FQNEAQ (reference sequence). Trimming removed 5 bases at V and 4 bases at J, with 3 bases between. This CDR3 is 11 amino acids long.

This receptor was identified in a man aged 18 to 29 in good health. Some clones in this sample may be carry-over from other donors' samples. The rearrangement uses TRBV7-9 and TRBJ1-3; the D is unclear. Sequencing input: naive CD8+ T cells from PBMCs. The CDR3 region is CASSKGNTIYF. The CDR3, as DNA: TGTGCCAGCAGCAAGGGAAACACCATATATTTT.